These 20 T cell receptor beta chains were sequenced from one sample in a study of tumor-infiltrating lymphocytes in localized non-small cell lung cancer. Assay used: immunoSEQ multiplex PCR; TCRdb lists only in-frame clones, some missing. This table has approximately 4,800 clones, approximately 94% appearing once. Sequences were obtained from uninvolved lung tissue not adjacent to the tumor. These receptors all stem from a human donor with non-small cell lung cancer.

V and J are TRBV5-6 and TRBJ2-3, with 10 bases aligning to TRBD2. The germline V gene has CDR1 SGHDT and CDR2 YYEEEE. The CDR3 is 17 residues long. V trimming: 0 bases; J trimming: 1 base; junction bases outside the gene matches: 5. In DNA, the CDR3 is TGTGCCAGCAGCTTGGTTATAAGCGGGGGGGGCACAGATACGCAGTATTTT. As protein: CASSLVISGGGTDTQYF.

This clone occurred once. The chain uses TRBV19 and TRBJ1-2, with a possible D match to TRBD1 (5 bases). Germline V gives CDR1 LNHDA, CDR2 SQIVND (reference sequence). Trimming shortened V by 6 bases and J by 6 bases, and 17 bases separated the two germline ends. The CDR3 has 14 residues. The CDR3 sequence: CASRPRGGVDGYTF. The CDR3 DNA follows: TGTGCCAGTAGACCTCGGGGGGGTGTGGATGGCTACACCTTC.

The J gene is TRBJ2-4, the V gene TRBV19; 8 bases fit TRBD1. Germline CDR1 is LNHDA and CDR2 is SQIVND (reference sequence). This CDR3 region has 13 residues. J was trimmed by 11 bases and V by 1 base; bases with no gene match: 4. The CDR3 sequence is CASSIGQGAVQYF. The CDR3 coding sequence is TGTGCCAGTAGTATAGGGCAGGGGGCCGTTCAGTACTTC.

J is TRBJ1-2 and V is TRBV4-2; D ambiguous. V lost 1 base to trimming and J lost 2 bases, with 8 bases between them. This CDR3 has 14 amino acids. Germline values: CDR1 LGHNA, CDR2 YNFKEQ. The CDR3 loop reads CASSQVPGNYGYTF. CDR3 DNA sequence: TGTGCCAGCAGCCAAGTCCCGGGGAACTATGGCTACACCTTC.

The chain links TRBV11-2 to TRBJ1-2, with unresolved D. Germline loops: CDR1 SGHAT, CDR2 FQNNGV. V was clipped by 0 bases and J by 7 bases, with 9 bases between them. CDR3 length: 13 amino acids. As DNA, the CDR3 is TGTGCCAGCAGCTTAGAGGGTAATAGTGGCTACACCTTC. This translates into CASSLEGNSGYTF.

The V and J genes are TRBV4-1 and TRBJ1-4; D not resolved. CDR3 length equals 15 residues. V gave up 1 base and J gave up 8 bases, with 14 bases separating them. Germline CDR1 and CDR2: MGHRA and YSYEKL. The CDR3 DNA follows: TGCGCCAGCAGCCAAGTTTCTGTCGTCGGCGAAAAACTGTTTTTT. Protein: CASSQVSVVGEKLFF.

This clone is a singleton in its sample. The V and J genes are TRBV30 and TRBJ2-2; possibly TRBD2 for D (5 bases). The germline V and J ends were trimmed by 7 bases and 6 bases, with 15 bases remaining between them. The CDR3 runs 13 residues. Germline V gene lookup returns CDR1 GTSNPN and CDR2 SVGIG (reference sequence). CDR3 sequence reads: CASGLTHSGELFF. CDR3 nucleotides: TGTGCCTCCGGACTTACTCACTCCGGGGAGCTGTTTTTT.

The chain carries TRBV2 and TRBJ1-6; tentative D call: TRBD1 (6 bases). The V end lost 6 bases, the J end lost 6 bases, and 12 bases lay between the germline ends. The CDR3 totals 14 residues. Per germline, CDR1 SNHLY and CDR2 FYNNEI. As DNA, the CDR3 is TGTGCCAGCAGGGAGGACAGCTCTAATTCACCCCTCCACTTT. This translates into CASREDSSNSPLHF. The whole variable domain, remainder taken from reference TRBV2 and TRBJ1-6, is EPEVTQTPSHQVTQMGQEVILRCVPISNHLYFYWYRQILGQKVEFLVSFYNNEISEKSEIFDDQFSVERPDGSNFTLKIRSTKLEDSAMYFCASREDSSNSPLHFGNGTRLTVT.

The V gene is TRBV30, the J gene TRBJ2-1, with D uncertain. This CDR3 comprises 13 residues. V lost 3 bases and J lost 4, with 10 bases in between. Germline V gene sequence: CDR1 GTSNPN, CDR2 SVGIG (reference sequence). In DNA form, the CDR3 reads TGTGCCTGGAGGGTCAACGGTTACAATGAGCAGTTCTTC. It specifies CAWRVNGYNEQFF.

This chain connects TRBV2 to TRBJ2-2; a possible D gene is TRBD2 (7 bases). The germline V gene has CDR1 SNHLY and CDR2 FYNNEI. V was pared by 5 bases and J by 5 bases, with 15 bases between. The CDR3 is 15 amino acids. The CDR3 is CASSSWEGETGELFF. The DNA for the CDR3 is TGTGCCAGCAGTTCTTGGGAGGGGGAAACCGGGGAGCTGTTTTTT.

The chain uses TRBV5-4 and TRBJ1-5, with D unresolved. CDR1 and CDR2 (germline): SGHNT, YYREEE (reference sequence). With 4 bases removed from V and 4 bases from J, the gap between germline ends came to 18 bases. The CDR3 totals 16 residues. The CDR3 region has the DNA TGTGCCAGCAGCCAAACTCCCGGGAGTTCGAATCAGCCCCAGCATTTT. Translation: CASSQTPGSSNQPQHF.

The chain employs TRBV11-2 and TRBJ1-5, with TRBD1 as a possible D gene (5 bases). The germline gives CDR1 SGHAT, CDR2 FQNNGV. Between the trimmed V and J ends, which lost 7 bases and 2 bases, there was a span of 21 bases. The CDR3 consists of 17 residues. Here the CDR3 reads CASTNRGDRRGNQPQHF. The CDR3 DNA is TGTGCCAGCACGAACCGGGGCGATCGCCGGGGCAATCAGCCCCAGCATTTT.

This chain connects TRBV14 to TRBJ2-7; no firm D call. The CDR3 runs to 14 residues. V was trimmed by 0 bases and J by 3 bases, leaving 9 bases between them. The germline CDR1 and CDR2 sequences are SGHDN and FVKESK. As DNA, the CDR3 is TGTGCCAGCAGCCAAGATCTGGCCAGCTACGAGCAGTACTTC. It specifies CASSQDLASYEQYF.

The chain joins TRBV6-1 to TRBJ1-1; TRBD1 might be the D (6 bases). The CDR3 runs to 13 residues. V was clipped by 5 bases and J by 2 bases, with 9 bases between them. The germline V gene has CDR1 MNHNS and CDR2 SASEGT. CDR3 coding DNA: TGTGCCAGCAGTTGGACAGAAAACACTGAAGCTTTCTTT. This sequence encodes CASSWTENTEAFF.

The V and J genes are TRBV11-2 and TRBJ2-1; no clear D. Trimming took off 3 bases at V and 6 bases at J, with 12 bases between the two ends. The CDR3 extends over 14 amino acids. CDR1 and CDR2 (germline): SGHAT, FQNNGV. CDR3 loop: CASSLPQNFNEQFF. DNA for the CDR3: TGTGCCAGCAGCTTGCCACAGAATTTCAATGAGCAGTTCTTC.

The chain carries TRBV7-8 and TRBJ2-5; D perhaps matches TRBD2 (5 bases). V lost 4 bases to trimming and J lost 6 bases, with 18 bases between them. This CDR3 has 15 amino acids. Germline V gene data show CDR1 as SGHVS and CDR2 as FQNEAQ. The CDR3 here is CASSSYTEGLQTQYF. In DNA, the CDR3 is TGTGCCAGCAGCTCCTACACCGAGGGTTTACAGACCCAGTACTTC.

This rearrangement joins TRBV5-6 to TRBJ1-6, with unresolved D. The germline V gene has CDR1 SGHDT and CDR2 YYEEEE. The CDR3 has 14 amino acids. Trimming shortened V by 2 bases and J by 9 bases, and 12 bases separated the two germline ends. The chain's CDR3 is CASSFARTLSPLHF. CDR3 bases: TGTGCCAGCAGCTTCGCCAGGACTCTTTCACCCCTCCACTTT.

CDR3 region: CASSLSPDQPQHF. In nucleotides, the CDR3 is TGTGCCAGCAGCTTATCCCCAGATCAGCCCCAGCATTTT. This rearrangement joins TRBV7-2 to TRBJ1-5; D not certain. The V and J ends lost 2 bases and 5 bases respectively, with 7 bases between them. This CDR3 region has 13 residues. Germline values: CDR1 SGHTA, CDR2 FQGNSA.

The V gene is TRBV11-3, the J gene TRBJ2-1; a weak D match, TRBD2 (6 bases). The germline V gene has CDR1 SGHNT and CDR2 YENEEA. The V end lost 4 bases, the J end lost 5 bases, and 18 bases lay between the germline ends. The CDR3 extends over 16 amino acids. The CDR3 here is CASSSQGSGGHNEQFF. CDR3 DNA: TGTGCCAGCAGCTCTCAGGGTAGCGGAGGCCACAATGAGCAGTTCTTC.

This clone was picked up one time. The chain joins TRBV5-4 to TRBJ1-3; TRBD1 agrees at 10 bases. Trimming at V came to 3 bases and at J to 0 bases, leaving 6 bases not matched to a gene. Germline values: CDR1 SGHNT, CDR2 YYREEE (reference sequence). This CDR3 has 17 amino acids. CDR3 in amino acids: CASSSGQGFLSGNTIYF. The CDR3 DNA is TGTGCCAGCAGCTCGGGACAGGGGTTTCTCTCTGGAAACACCATATATTTT.